The T cell receptor beta chain under discussion was sequenced for a study of T cell repertoires in cytomegalovirus infection. This CDR3 has 16 residues. The germline gives CDR1 SGDLS, CDR2 YYNGEE. V lost 0 bases to trimming and J lost 2 bases; unmatched junction nucleotides: 5. TCRdb passed the reads through MiXCR, listing each CDR3 protein once. The table includes about 300,000 distinct CDR3 sequences, around 10% detected once. This sequence was found in a human donor in good health (CMV status not recorded). Some clones in this sample may be carry-over from other donors' samples. The chain couples TRBV9 to TRBJ2-5; 9 bases fit TRBD2. The sample was PBMCs. The CDR3 bases are TGTGCCAGCAGCGTAGGCGGGGGGGCGGATCAAGAGACCCAGTACTTC. It yields the protein CASSVGGGADQETQYF.